The next 6 T cell receptor beta chains were all read from a single sample in a study of blood T cells in healthy people across ages. Sample-barcoded 5' priming and a J-beta primer mix drove a second PCR of about 6 to 12 cycles. TCRdb independently ran MiXCR on the 5' RACE reads; one entry per CDR3 protein. The sample gives around 1,000,000 distinct CDR3 sequences, less than 45% of which show up once; less than 15% is in the top ten. The sequenced material came from blood. The source is a man aged 18 to 30 in good health.

The table lists this clonotype with many counts. The chain uses TRBV12-3 or TRBV12-4 and TRBJ2-3; D possibly corresponds to TRBD2 (5 bases). This CDR3 spans 14 amino acids. The ends were cut back, 6 bases at V and 2 bases at J, with 12 bases in the middle. The CDR3, as DNA: TGTGCCAGCAGCCCGCGGGCCACCACAGATACGCAGTATTTT. Translated, it gives CASSPRATTDTQYF.

The chain recombines TRBV7-2 with TRBJ2-1, with TRBD1 as a possible D gene (6 bases). CDR3 length equals 19 residues. Trimming took off 1 base at V and 11 bases at J, with 30 bases between the two ends. Germline V gene data show CDR1 as SGHTA and CDR2 as FQGNSA. The CDR3: CASSLVAPYRARKHNKQFF. In nucleotides, the CDR3 is TGTGCCAGCAGCTTAGTAGCCCCGTACAGGGCTCGGAAGCATAATAAGCAGTTCTTC.

The genes are TRBV25-1 and TRBJ2-3; 15 bases map to TRBD2. Germline loops: CDR1 MGHDK, CDR2 SYGVNS. Germline trimming cut 5 bases from V and 0 bases from J; bases unmatched to any gene: 9. The CDR3 sequence is 19 residues long. CDR3 DNA sequence: TGTGCCAGCAGTAACTCCGGGACTAGCGGGGGGCTGAGCACAGATACGCAGTATTTT. This gives the protein CASSNSGTSGGLSTDTQYF.

The CDR3 region has the DNA TGCGCCAGCACCCGGACTGTTGGTATCACAGATACGCAGTATTTT. It yields the protein CASTRTVGITDTQYF. The chain recombines TRBV5-1 with TRBJ2-3; tentative D call: TRBD2 (5 bases). CDR3 size: 15 residues. V was cut by 6 bases and J by 2 bases, with 16 bases left in between. Germline V lookup: CDR1 SGHRS, CDR2 YFSETQ.

This clonotype was counted only a few times. V and J are TRBV28 and TRBJ1-2; the D is unclear. This CDR3 contains 13 residues. Per the germline V gene, CDR1 is MDHEN and CDR2 is SYDVKM. V gave up 7 bases and J gave up 2 bases, with 11 bases separating them. The DNA for the CDR3 is TGTGCCAGCATTCCCACCGAGAACTATGGCTACACCTTC. It specifies CASIPTENYGYTF.

This clonotype was detected only a few times. The gene calls are TRBV12-3 or TRBV12-4 and TRBJ2-7, with TRBD1 as a possible D gene (5 bases). This CDR3 is 14 amino acids long. The V end was cut by 2 bases, the J end by 6 bases, with 14 bases between. The CDR3 sequence is CASSLTPGLGEQYF. The CDR3 nucleotides are TGTGCCAGCAGTTTAACCCCAGGGCTTGGCGAGCAGTACTTC.